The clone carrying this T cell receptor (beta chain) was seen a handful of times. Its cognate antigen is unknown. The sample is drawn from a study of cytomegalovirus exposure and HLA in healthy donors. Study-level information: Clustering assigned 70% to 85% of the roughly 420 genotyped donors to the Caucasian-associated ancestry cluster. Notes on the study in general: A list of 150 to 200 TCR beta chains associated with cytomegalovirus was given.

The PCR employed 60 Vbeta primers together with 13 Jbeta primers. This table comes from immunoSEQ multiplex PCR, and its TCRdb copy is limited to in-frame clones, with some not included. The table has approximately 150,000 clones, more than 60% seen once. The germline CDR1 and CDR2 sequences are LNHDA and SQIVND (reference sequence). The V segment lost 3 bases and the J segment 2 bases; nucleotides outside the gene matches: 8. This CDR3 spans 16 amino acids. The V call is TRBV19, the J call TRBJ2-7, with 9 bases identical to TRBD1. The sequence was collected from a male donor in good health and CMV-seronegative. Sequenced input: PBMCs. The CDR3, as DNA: TGTGCCAGTAGTATGGGGACAGGGAATCGACCCTACGAGCAGTACTTC. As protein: CASSMGTGNRPYEQYF.